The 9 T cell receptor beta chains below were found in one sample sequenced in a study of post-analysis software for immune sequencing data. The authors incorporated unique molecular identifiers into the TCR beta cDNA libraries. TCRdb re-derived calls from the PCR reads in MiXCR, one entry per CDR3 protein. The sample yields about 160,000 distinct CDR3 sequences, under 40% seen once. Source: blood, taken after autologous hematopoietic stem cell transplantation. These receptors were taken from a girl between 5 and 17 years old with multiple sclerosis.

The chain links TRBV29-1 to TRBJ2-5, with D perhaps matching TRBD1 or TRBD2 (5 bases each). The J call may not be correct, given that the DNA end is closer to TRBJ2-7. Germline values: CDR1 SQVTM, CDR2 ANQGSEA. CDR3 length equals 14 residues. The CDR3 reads CSVSLLGGRYEQYF. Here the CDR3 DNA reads TGCAGCGTTTCCCTTCTTGGGGGAAGATACGAGCAGTACTTC.

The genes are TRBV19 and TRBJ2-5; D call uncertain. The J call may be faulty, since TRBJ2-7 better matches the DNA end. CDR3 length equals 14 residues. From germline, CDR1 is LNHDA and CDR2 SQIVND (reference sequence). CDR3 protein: CASSIVGGAYEQYF. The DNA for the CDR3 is TGTGCCAGTAGTATAGTTGGCGGAGCCTACGAGCAGTACTTC.

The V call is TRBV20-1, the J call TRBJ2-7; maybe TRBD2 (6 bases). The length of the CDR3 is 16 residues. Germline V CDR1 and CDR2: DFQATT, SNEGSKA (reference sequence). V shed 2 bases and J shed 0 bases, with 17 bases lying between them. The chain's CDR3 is CSARPLRGDSSYEQYF. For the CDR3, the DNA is TGCAGTGCTAGACCCTTACGCGGGGATAGCTCCTACGAGCAGTACTTC.

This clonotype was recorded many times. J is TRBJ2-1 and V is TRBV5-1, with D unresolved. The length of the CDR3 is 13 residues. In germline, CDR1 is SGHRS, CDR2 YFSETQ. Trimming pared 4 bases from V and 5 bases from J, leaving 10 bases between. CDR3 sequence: CASSPIHHNEQFF. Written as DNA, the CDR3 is TGCGCCAGCAGCCCTATACACCACAATGAGCAGTTCTTC. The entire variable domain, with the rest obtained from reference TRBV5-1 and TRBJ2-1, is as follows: KAGVTQTPRYLIKTRGQQVTLSCSPISGHRSVSWYQQTPGQGLQFLFEYFSETQRNKGNFPGRFSGRQFSNSRSEMNVSTLELGDSALYLCASSPIHHNEQFFGPGTRLTVL.

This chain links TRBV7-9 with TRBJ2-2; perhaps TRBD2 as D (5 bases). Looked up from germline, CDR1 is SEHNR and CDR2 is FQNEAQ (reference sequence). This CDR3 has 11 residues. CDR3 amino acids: CASAHTGELFF. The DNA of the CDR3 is TGTGCTAGCGCCCACACCGGGGAGCTGTTTTTT.

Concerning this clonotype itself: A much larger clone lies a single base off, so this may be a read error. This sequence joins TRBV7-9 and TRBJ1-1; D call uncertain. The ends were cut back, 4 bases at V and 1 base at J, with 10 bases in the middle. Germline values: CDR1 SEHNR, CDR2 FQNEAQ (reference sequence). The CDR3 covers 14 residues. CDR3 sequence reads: CASSCWTTNTEAFF. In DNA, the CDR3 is TGTGCCAGCAGCTGTTGGACGACGAACACTGAAGCTTTCTTT.

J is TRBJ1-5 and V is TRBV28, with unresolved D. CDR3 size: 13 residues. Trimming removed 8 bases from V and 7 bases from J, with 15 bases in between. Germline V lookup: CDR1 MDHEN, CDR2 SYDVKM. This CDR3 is CASGRAPWQPQHF. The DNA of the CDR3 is TGTGCCAGCGGGAGGGCCCCATGGCAGCCCCAGCATTTT.

This CDR3 is CAWSEGTGNQPQHF. The CDR3 nucleotides read TGTGCCTGGAGTGAAGGGACAGGAAATCAGCCCCAGCATTTT. This chain connects TRBV30 to TRBJ1-5; 8 nucleotides align to TRBD1. J lost 4 bases, V lost 1 base, and 3 bases had no gene match. CDR3 length: 14 amino acids. From germline, CDR1 is GTSNPN and CDR2 SVGIG (reference sequence).

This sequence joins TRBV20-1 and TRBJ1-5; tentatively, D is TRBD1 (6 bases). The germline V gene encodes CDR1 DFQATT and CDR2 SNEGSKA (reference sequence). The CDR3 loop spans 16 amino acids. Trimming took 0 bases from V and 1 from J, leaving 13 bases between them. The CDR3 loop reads CSARDRTAESNQPQHF. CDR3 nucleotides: TGCAGTGCTAGAGATAGGACAGCGGAAAGCAATCAGCCCCAGCATTTT.